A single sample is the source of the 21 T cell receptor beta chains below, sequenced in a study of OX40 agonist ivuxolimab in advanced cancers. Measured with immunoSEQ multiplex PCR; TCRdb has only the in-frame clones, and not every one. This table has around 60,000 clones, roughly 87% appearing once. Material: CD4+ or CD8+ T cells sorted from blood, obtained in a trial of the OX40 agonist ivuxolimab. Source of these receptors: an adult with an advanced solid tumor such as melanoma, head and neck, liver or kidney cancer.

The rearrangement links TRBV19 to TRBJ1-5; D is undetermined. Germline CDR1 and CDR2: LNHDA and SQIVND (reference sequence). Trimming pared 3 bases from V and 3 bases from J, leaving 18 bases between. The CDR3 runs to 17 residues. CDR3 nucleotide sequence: TGTGCCAGTAGTATTGATCTCAGTCTCCGCGCCAATCAGCCCCAGCATTTT. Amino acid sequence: CASSIDLSLRANQPQHF.

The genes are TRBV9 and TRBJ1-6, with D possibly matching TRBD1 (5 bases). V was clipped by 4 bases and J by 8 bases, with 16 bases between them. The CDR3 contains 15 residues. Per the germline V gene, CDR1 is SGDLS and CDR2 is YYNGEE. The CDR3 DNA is TGTGCCAGCAGCTACCCGGCGGGGACGGATTCACCCCTCCACTTT. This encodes CASSYPAGTDSPLHF.

The CDR3 region is CASSLEAGGTYNEQFF. CDR3 in DNA: TGTGCCAGCAGCTTAGAAGCCGGGGGAACCTACAATGAGCAGTTCTTC. This chain links TRBV7-9 with TRBJ2-1; possibly TRBD2 for D (6 bases). Germline V lookup: CDR1 SEHNR, CDR2 FQNEAQ (reference sequence). This CDR3 has 16 residues. Trimming shortened V by 1 base and J by 2 bases, and 12 bases separated the two germline ends.

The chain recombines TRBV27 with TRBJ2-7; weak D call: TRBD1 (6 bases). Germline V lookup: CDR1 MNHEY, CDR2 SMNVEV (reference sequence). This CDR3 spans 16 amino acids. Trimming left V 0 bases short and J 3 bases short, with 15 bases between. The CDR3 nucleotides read TGTGCCAGCAGTTTATCCGCAGGGGCCCTTATCTACGAGCAGTACTTC. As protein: CASSLSAGALIYEQYF.

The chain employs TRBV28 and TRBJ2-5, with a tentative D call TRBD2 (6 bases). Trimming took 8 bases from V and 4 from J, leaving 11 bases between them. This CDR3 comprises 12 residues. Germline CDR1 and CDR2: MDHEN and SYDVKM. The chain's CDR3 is CASQSSGETQYF. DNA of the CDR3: TGTGCCAGCCAAAGTAGCGGAGAGACCCAGTACTTC.

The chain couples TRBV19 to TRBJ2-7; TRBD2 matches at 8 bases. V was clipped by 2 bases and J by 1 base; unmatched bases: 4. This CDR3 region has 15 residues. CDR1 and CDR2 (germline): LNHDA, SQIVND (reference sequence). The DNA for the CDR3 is TGTGCCAGTAGTATAAGCGCGGGGGGTTCCTACGAGCAGTACTTC. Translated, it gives CASSISAGGSYEQYF.

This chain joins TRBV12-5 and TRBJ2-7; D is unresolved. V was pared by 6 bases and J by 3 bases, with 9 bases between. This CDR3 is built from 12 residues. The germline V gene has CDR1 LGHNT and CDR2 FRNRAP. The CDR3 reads CASGFSGYEQYF. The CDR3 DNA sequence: TGTGCTAGTGGGTTTTCGGGCTACGAGCAGTACTTC.

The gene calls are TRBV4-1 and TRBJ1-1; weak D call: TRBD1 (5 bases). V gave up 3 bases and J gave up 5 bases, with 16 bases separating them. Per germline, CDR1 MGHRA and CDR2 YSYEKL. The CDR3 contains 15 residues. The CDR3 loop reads CASSQGPQLETEAFF. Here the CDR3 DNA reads TGCGCCAGCAGCCAGGGACCGCAGCTTGAAACTGAAGCTTTCTTT.

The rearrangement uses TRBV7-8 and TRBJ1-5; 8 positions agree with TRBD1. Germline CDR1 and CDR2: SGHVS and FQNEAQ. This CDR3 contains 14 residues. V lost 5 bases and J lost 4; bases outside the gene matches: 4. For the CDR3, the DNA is TGTGCCAGCAGCCGCGACAGGGGTAATCAGCCCCAGCATTTT. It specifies CASSRDRGNQPQHF.

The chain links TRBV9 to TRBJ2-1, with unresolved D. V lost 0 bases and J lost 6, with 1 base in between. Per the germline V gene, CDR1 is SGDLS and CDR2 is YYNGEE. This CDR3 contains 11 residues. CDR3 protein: CASSVANEQFF. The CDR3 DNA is TGTGCCAGCAGCGTAGCCAATGAGCAGTTCTTC.

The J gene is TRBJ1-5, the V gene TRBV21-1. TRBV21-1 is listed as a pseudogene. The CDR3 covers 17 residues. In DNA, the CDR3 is TGTGCCAGCAGCAAAGGGCTAGGAGGTGGCGGGAATCAGCCCCAGCATTTT. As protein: CASSKGLGGGGNQPQHF.

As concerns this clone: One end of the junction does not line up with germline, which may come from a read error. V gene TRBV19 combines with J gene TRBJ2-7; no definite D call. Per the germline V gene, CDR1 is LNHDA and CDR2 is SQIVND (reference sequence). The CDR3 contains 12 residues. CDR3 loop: CASGDLAYEQYF. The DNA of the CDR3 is TGTGCCAGTGGAGACTTGGCCTATGAGCAGTACTTC.

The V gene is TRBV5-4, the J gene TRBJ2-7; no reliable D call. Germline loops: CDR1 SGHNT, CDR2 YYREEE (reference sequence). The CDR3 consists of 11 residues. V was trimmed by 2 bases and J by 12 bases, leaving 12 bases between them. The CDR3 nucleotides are TGTGCCAGCAGCTTTGGGTCGGAGAGGTACTTC. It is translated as CASSFGSERYF.

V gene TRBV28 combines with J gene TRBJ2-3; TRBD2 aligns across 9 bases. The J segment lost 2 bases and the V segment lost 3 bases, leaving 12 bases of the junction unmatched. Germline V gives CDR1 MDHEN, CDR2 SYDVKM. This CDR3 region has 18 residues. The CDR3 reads CASSFASGTSSDTDTQYF. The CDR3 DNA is TGTGCCAGCAGTTTCGCATCTGGGACTAGCAGCGACACAGATACGCAGTATTTT.

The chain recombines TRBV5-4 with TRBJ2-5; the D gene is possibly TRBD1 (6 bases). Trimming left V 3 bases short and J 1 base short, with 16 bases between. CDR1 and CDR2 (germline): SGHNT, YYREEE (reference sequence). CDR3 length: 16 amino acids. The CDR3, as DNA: TGTGCCAGCAGCTCGATATCAGGACAGCTCCAAGAGACCCAGTACTTC. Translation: CASSSISGQLQETQYF.

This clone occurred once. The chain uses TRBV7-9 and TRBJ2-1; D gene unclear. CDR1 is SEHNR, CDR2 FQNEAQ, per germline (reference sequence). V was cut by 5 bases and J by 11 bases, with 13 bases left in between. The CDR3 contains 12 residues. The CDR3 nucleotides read TGTGCCAGCAGCCTAGGCCCCGAGAAGCAGTTCTTC. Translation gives CASSLGPEKQFF.

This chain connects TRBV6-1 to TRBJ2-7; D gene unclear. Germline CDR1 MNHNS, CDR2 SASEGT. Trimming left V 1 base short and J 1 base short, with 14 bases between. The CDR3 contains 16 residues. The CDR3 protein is CASSEEAPTLSYEQYF. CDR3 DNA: TGTGCCAGCAGTGAAGAGGCCCCTACCCTGTCCTACGAGCAGTACTTC.

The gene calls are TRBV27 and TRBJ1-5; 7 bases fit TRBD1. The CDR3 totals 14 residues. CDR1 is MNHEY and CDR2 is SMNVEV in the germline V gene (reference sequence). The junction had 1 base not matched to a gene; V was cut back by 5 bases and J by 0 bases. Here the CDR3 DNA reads TGTGCCAGCAGTGGGGACAGTAGCAATCAGCCCCAGCATTTT. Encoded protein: CASSGDSSNQPQHF.

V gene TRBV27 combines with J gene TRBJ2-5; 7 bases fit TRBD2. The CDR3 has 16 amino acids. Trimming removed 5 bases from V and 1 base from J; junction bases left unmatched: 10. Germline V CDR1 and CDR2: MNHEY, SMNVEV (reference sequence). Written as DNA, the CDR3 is TGTGCCAGCAGTACAGGAAGCGGGGCCCTCCAAGAGACCCAGTACTTC. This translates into CASSTGSGALQETQYF.

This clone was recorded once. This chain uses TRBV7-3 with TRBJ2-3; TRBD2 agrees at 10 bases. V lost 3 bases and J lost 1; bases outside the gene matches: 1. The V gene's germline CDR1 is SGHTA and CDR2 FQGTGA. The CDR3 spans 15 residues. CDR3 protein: CASSLGTSGTDTQYF. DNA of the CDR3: TGTGCCAGCAGCTTGGGGACTAGCGGCACAGATACGCAGTATTTT.

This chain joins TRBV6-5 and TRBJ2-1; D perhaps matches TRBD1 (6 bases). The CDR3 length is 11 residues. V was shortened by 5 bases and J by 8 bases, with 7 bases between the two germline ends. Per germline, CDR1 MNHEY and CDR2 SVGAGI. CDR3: CASSRQDEQFF. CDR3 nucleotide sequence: TGTGCCAGCAGTAGACAGGATGAGCAGTTCTTC.